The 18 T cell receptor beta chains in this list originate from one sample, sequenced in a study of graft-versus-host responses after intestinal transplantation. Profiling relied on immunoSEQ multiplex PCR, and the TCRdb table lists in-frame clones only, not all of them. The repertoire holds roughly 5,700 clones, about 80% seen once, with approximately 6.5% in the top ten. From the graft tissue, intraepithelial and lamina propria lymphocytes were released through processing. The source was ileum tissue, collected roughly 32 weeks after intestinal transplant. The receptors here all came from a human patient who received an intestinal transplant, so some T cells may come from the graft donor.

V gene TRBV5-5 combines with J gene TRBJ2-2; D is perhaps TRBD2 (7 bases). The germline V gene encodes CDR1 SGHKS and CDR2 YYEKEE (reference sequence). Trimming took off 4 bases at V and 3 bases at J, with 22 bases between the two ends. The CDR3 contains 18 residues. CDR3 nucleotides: TGTGCCAGCAGCCCGTTGGGGTTGGCGGGGGCCTACACCGGGGAGCTGTTTTTT. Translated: CASSPLGLAGAYTGELFF.

CDR3 sequence (DNA): TGTGCCAGCTCACCACCGACAGGGGGCATCGGGGAGCTGTTTTTT. As protein: CASSPPTGGIGELFF. V and J are TRBV18 and TRBJ2-2, with 10 bases lining up with TRBD1. J was trimmed by 7 bases and V by 0 bases; bases with no gene match: 2. The CDR3 is made up of 15 amino acids. Germline loops: CDR1 KGHSH, CDR2 LQKENI.

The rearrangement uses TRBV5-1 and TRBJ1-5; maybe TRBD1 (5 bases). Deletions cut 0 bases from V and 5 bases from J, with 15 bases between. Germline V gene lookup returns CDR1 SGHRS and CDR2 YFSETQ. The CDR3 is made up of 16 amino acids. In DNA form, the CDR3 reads TGCGCCAGCAGCTTGGGTCCAGGGAGGGACGATCAGCCCCAGCATTTT. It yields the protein CASSLGPGRDDQPQHF.

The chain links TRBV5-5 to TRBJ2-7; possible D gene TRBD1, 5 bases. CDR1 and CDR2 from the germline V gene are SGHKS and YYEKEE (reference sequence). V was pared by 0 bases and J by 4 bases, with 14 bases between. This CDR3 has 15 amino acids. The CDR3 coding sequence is TGTGCCAGCAGCTTGGTTAGTCAGGGCAGATACGAGCAGTACTTC. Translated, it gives CASSLVSQGRYEQYF. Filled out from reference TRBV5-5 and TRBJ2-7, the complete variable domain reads DAGVTQSPTHLIKTRGQQVTLRCSPISGHKSVSWYQQVLGQGPQFIFQYYEKEERGRGNFPDRFSARQFPNYSSELNVNALLLGDSALYLCASSLVSQGRYEQYFGPGTRLTVT.

CDR3 nucleotides: TGTGCCAGCAGCGAGGAGGGGGGAGCTAACAATGAGCAGTTCTTC. Translation gives CASSEEGGANNEQFF. This chain links TRBV9 with TRBJ2-1, with D perhaps given as TRBD1 or TRBD2 (6 bases each). The CDR3 is 15 residues long. Trimming shortened V by 3 bases and J by 5 bases, and 15 bases separated the two germline ends. Germline loops: CDR1 SGDLS, CDR2 YYNGEE.

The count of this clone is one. This CDR3 is CASSQDLTSTRVEQYF. DNA of the CDR3: TGTGCCAGCAGCCAAGACCTTACTAGCACCCGGGTTGAGCAGTACTTC. The chain couples TRBV4-2 to TRBJ2-7; tentatively, D is TRBD2 (6 bases). The CDR3 runs to 16 residues. Trimming shortened V by 0 bases and J by 7 bases, and 19 bases separated the two germline ends. The germline V gene has CDR1 LGHNA and CDR2 YNFKEQ.

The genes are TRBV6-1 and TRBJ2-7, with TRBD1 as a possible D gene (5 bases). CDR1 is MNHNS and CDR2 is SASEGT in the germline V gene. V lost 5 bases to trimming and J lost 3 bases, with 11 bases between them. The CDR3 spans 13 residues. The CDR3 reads CASSPPTGYEQYF. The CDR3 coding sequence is TGTGCCAGCAGTCCCCCTACAGGCTACGAGCAGTACTTC.

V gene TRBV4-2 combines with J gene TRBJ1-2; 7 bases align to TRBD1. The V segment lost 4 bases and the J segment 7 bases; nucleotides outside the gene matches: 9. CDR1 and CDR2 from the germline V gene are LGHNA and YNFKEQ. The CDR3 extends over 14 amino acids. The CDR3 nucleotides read TGTGCCAGCAGCCTCATTACAGGGGAACCTGGCTACACCTTC. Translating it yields CASSLITGEPGYTF.

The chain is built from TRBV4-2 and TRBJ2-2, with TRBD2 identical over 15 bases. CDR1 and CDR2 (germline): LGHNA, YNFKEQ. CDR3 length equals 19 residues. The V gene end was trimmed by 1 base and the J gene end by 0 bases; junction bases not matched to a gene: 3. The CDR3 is CASSQGRTSGGANTGELFF. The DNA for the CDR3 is TGTGCCAGCAGCCAAGGTAGGACTAGCGGGGGGGCGAACACCGGGGAGCTGTTTTTT.

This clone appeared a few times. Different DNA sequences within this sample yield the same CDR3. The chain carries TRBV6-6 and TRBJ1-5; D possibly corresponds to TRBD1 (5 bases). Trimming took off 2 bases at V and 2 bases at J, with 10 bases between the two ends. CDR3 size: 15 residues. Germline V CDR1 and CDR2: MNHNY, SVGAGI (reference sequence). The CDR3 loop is CASSYGQGGNQPQHF. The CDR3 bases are TGTGCCAGCAGTTACGGGCAGGGAGGCAATCAGCCCCAGCATTTT.

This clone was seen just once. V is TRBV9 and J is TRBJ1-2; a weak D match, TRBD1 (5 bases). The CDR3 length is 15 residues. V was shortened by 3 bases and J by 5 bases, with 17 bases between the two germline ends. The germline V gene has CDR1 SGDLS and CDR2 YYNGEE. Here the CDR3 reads CASSGTGSEGYGYTF. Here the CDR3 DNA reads TGTGCCAGCAGCGGGACCGGGTCGGAGGGGTATGGCTACACCTTC.

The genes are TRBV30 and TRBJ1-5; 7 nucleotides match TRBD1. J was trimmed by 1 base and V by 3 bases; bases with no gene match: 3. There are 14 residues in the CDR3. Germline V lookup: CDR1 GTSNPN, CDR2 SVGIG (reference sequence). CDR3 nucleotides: TGTGCCTGGAGGAACAGGGGAAGCAATCAGCCCCAGCATTTT. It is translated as CAWRNRGSNQPQHF.

The CDR3 here is CATSRGVGDTGELFF. The CDR3 DNA follows: TGTGCCACCAGCAGAGGTGTGGGGGACACCGGGGAGCTGTTTTTT. The rearrangement joins TRBV15 to TRBJ2-2; possibly TRBD1 or TRBD2 for D (5 bases each). The CDR3 has 15 residues. V gave up 1 base and J gave up 3 bases, with 9 bases separating them. The germline CDR1 and CDR2 sequences are LNHNV and YYDKDF (reference sequence).

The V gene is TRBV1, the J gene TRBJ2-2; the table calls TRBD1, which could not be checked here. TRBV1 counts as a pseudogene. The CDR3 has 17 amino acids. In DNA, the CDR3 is TGCACCAGCAGCCAAGGCGGGACAGGTTTTTTTTACCGGGGAGCTGTTTTT. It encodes CTSSQGGTGFFYRGAVF.

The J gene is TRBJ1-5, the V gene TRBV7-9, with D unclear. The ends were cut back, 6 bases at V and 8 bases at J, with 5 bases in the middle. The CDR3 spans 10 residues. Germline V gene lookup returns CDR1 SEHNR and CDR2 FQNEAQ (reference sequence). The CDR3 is CASSFEPQHF. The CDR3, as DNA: TGTGCCAGCAGTTTTGAGCCCCAGCATTTT. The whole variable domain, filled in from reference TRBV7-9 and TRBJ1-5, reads DTGVSQNPRHKITKRGQNVTFRCDPISEHNRLYWYRQTLGQGPEFLTYFQNEAQLEKSRLLSDRFSAERPKGSFSTLEIQRTEQGDSAMYLCASSFEPQHFGDGTRLSIL.

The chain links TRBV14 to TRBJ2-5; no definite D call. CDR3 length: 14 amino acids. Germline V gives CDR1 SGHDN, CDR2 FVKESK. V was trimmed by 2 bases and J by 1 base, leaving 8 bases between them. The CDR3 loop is CASSQLTIQETQYF. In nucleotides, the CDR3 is TGTGCCAGCAGCCAACTAACCATCCAAGAGACCCAGTACTTC.

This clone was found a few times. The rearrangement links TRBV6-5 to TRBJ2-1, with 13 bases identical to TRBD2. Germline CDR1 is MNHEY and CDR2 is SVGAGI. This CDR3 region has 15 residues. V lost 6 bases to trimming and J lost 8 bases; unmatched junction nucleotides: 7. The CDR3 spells CASRDSGLAGDEQFF. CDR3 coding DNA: TGTGCCAGCAGGGACTCCGGACTAGCGGGGGATGAGCAGTTCTTC.

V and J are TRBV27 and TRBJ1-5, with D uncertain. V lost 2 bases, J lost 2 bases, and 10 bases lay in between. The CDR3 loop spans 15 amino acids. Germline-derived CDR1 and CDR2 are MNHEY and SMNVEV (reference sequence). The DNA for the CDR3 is TGTGCCAGCAGTTTAGGCAGCGTTGGCAATCAGCCCCAGCATTTT. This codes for CASSLGSVGNQPQHF.